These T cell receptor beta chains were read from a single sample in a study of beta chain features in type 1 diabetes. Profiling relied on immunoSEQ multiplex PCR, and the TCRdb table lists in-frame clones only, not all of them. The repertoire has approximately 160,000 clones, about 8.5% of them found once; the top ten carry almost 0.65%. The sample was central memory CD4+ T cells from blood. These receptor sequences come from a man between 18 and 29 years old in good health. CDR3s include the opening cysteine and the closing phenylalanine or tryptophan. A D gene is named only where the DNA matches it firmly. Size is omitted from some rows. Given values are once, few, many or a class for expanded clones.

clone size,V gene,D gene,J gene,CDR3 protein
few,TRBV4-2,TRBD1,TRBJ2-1,CASSYLRTGNNEQFF
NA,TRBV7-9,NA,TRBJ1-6,CASSLARGGYSPLHF
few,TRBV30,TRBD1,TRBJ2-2,CAWKKEGTGGTGELFF
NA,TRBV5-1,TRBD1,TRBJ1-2,CASTRQGYGYTF
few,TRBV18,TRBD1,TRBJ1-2,CASSPPGQGTDIYGYTF
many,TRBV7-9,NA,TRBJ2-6,CASSSRLEVYSGANVLTF
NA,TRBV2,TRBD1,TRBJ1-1,CASTKGQGRTEAFF
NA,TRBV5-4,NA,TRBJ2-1,CASSSKQRNEQFF
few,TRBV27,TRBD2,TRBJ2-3,CASSSAGGTQYF
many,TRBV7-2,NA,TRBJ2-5,CASSLLQGETQYF
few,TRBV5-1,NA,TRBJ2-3,CASTPSGEYTDTQYF
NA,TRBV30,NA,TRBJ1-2,CAWSVQTGAYGYTF
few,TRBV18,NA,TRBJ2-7,CASSPASQNYEQYF
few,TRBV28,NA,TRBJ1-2,CASSISTANYGYTF
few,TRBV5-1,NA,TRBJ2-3,CASTGREPSTDTQYF
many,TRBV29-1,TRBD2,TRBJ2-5,CSAGGEETQYF
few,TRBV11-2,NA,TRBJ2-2,CASSLAFVGELFF
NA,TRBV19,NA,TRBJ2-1,CASSHPGDRNEQFF
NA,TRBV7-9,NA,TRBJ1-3,CASTYGSASGNTIYF
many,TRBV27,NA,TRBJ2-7,CASSRTVSSHEQYF
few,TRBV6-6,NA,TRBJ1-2,CASSFEQGPGGGYTF
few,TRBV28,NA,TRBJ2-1,CASSPLRGGKDNEQFF
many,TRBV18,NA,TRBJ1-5,CASSPGAASNQPQHF
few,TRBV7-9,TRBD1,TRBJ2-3,CASSPWGQVSTDTQYF
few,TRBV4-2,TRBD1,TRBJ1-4,CASSQDPDSTGEKLFF
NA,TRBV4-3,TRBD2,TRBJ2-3,CASSQGLAGGPPTDTQYF
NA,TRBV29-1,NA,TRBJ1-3,CSVEDPTTARSGNTIYF
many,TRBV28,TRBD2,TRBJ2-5,CASRLTSGGETQYF
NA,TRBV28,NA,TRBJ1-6,CASSPPAAGWHSPLHF
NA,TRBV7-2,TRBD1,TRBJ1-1,CASSPQGERTEAFF
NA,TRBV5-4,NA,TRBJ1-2,CASSLGVDGYTF
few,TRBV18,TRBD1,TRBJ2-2,CASPGTGSNTGELFF
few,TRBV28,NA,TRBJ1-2,CASSRDTLNYGYTF
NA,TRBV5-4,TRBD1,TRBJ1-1,CASSTRTGWTEAFF
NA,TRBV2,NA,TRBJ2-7,CASNPMVPGAYEQYF
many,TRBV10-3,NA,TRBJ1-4,CAIGGLDEKLFF
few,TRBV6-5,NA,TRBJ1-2,CASSYLPHRPAYGYTF
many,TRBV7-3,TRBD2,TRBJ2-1,CASSSLGGSSYNEQFF
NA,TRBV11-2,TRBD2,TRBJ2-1,CASTPLARSSYNEQFF
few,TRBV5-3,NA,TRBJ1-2,CARNTPENYGYTF
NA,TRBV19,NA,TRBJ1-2,CASRLSVNYGYTF
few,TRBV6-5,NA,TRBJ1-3,CASSYSRLFSGNTIYF
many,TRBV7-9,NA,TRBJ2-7,CASSLARVLGEQYF
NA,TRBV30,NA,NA,CAWSVIVHEQYF
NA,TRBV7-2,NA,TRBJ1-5,CASASGGERPQHF
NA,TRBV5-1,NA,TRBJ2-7,CASSLGGASGAYEQYF
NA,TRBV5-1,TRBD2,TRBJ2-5,CASSPGSGGASETQYF
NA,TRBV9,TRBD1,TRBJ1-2,CASSVGQGRGYTF
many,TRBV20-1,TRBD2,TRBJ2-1,CSATSGRPFF
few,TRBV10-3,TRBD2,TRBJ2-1,CAISPTSGSTYEQFF
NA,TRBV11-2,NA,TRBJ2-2,CASSLERGTGELFF
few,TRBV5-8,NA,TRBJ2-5,CASSLLGGTQYF